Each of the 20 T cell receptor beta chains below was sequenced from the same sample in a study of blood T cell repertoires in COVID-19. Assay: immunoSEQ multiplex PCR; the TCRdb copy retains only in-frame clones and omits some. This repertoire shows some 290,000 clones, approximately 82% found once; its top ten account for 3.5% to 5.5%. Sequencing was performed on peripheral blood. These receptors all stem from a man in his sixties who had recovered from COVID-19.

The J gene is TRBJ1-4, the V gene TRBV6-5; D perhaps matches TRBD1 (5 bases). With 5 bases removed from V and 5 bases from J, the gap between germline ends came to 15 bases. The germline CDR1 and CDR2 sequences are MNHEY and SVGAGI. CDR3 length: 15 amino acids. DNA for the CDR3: TGTGCCAGCAGTCCACGGCCGCAGGGAAATGAAAAACTGTTTTTT. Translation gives CASSPRPQGNEKLFF.

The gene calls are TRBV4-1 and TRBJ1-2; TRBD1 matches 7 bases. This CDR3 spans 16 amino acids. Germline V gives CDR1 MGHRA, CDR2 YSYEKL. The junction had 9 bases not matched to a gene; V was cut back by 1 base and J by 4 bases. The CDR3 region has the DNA TGCGCCAGCAGCCAAGTCGGGGACAGAGTCGGCTATGGCTACACCTTC. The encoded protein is CASSQVGDRVGYGYTF.

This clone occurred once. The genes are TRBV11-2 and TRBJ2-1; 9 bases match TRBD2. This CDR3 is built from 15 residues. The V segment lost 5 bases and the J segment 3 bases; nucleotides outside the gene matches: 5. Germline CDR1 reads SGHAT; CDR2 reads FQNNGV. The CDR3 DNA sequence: TGTGCCAGCAGCCCACTAGCGGGCAACTACAATGAGCAGTTCTTC. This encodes CASSPLAGNYNEQFF.

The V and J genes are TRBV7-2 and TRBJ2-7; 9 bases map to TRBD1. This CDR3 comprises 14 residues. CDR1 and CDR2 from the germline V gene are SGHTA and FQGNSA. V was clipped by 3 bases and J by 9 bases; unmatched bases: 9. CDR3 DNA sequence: TGTGCCAGCAGCTTGGGGACAGGGAACTGGGGGCAGTACTTC. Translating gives CASSLGTGNWGQYF.

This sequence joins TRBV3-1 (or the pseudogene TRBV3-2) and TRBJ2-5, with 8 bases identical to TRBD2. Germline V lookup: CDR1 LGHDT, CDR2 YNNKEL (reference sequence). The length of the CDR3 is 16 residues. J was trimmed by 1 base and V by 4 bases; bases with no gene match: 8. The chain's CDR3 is CASSPAGGNLQETQYF. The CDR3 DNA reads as TGTGCCAGCAGCCCCGCGGGGGGTAACCTCCAAGAGACCCAGTACTTC.

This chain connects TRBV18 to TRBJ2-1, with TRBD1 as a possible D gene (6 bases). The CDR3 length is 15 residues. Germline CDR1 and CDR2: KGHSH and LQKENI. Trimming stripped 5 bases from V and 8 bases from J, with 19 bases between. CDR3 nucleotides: TGTGCCAGCTCAGATAATACAGGGCGGAGGTATGAGCAGTTCTTC. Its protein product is CASSDNTGRRYEQFF.

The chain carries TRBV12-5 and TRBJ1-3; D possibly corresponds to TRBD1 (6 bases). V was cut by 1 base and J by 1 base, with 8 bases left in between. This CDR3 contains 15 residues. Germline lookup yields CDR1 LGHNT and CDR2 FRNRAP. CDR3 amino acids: CASGLGGRSGNTIYF. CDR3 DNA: TGTGCTAGTGGTTTGGGGGGGCGATCTGGAAACACCATATATTTT. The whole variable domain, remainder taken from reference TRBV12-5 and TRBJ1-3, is DARVTQTPRHKVTEMGQEVTMRCQPILGHNTVFWYRQTMMQGLELLAYFRNRAPLDDSGMPKDRFSAEMPDATLATLKIQPSEPRDSAVYFCASGLGGRSGNTIYFGEGSWLTVV.

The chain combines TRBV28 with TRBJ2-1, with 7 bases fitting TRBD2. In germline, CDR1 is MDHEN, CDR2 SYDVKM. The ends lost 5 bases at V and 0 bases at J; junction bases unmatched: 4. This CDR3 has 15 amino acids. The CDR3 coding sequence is TGTGCCAGCAGTCAAAGCGGGGTCTCCTACAATGAGCAGTTCTTC. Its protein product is CASSQSGVSYNEQFF.

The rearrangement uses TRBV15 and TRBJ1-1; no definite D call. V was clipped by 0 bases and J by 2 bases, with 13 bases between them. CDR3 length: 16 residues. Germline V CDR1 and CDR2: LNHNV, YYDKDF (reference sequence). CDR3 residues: CATSRERIGTNTEAFF. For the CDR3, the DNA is TGTGCCACCAGCAGAGAAAGAATCGGTACTAACACTGAAGCTTTCTTT.

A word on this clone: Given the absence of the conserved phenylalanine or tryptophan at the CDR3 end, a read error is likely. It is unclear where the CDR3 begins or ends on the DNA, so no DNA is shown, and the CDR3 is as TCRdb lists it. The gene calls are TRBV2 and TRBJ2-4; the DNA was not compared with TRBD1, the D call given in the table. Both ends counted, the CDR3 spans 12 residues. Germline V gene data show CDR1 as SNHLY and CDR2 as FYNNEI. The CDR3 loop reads CASSVLQGQVSL.

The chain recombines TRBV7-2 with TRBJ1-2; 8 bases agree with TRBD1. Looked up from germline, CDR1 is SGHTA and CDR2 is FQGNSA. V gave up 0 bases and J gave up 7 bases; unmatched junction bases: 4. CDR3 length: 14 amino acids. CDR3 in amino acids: CASSLAPGGLGYTF. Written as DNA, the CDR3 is TGTGCCAGCAGCTTAGCCCCAGGGGGCCTTGGCTACACCTTC.

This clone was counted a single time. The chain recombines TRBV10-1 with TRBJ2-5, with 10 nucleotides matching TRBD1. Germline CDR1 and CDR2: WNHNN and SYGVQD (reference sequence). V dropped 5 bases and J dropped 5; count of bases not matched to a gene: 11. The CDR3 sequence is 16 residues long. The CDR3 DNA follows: TGCGCCAGCAGTACCGGGACAGGGGACCTTGGGGAGACCCAGTACTTC. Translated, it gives CASSTGTGDLGETQYF.

The CDR3 is CASSRLSSGNTIYF. In nucleotides, the CDR3 is TGTGCCAGTAGTCGGTTAAGCTCTGGAAACACCATATATTTT. The chain has TRBV19 and TRBJ1-3; no clear D gene. The CDR3 loop spans 14 amino acids. Trimming took 5 bases from V and 0 from J, leaving 8 bases between them. Germline assignment: CDR1 LNHDA and CDR2 SQIVND (reference sequence).

The CDR3, as DNA: TGTGCCAGTAGTGACTACAGGGGGCGTAACTATGGCTACACCTTC. It is translated as CASSDYRGRNYGYTF. The chain has TRBV19 and TRBJ1-2, with TRBD1 matching 9 bases. Germline V gene data show CDR1 as LNHDA and CDR2 as SQIVND (reference sequence). The V gene end was trimmed by 5 bases and the J gene end by 1 base; junction bases not matched to a gene: 5. The CDR3 consists of 15 residues.

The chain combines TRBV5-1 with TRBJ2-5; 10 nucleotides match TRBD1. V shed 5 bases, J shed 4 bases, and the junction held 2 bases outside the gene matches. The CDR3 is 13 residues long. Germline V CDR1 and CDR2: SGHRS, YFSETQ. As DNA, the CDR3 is TGCGCCAGCAGGGGGACAGGGGCAGAGACCCAGTACTTC. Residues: CASRGTGAETQYF.

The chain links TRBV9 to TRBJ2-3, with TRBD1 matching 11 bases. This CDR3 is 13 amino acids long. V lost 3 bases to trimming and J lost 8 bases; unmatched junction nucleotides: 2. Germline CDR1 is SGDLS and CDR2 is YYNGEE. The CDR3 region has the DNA TGTGCCAGCAGCGAGGGGACAGGGGGTACGCAGTATTTT. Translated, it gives CASSEGTGGTQYF.

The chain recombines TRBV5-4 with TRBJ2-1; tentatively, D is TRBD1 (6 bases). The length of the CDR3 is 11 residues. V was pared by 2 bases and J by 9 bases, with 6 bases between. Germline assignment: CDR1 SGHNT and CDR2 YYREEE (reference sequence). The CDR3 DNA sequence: TGTGCCAGCAGCTTAGGGGGTGAGCAGTTCTTC. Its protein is CASSLGGEQFF.

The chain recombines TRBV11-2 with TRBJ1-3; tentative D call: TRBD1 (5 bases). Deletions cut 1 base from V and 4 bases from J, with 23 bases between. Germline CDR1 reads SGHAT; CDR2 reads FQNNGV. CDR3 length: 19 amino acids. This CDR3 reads CASSLAKTEVGSEGNTIYF. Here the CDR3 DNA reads TGTGCCAGCAGCTTAGCCAAGACAGAAGTCGGGAGCGAAGGAAACACCATATATTTT. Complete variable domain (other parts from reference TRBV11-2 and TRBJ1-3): EAGVAQSPRYKIIEKRQSVAFWCNPISGHATLYWYQQILGQGPKLLIQFQNNGVVDDSQLPKDRFSAERLKGVDSTLKIQPAKLEDSAVYLCASSLAKTEVGSEGNTIYFGEGSWLTVV.

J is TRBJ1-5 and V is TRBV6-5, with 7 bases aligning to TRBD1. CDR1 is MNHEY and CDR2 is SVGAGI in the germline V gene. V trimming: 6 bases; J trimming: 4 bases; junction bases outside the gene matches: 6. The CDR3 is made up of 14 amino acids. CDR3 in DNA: TGTGCCAGCAGCTGGGGACAGACAAATCAGCCCCAGCATTTT. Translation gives CASSWGQTNQPQHF.

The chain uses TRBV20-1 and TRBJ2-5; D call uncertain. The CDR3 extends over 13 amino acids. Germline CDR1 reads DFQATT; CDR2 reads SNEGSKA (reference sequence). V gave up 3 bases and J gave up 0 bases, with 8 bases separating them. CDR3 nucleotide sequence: TGCAGTGCTAGTCTGGCTTACCAAGAGACCCAGTACTTC. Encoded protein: CSASLAYQETQYF.